This T cell receptor (beta chain) emerged from a study of PD-L1 blockade in urothelial cancer. Study information: Blood was evaluated 3 weeks (second dose) and 6 weeks after therapy began.

Locally advanced or metastatic urothelial carcinoma affected all patients. Findings of the study overall: In blood sampled pretreatment, TCR clonality below the median predicted better survival.

Synthetic templates analogous to TCR were spiked into all PCRs individually. The method was immunoSEQ multiplex PCR; TCRdb's version includes in-frame clones alone and lacks a portion of them. This sample has around 27,000 clones, with roughly 80% found just once. Regarding this clone: Its antigen is still unknown.

The material was PBMCs, obtained around atezolizumab (anti-PD-L1) treatment. This TCR was sampled from a man aged 50 to 60 with urothelial cancer.

The CDR3: CASSTGTSGNYEQYF. Here the CDR3 DNA reads TGTGCCAGTAGTACCGGGACTAGCGGTAATTACGAGCAGTACTTC. The rearrangement joins TRBV19 to TRBJ2-7; 11 bases are shared with TRBD2. The CDR3 runs to 15 residues. V was clipped by 4 bases and J by 4 bases; unmatched bases: 6. Germline V gene sequence: CDR1 LNHDA, CDR2 SQIVND (reference sequence).